This T cell receptor beta chain was identified in a study of T-cell reconstitution after alpha-beta-depleted transplantation in children. Per the germline V gene, CDR1 is SGHRS and CDR2 is YFSETQ. CDR3 length: 13 amino acids. The germline V and J ends were trimmed by 6 bases and 5 bases, with 15 bases remaining between them. Findings and caveats of the study: Approximately two months post-transplant, alpha-beta T cells reportedly originated from several hundred expanded graft clones. T-cell counts and diversity were attributed mostly to newly produced T cells one year after transplant. Some patients owed their high day-60 TCRbeta diversity to surviving recipient T cells and thymic progenitors.

Unique molecular identifiers featured in how the TCRbeta library was prepared. TCRdb itself ran the PCR reads through MiXCR, one entry per CDR3 protein. The sample gives roughly 300,000 distinct CDR3 sequences, 11% of which show up once; 23% is in the top ten. This clonotype was counted many times. The antigen is unknown. Sequences were derived from peripheral blood, sampled 180 days after TCRalphabeta/CD19-depleted stem cell transplant. The rearrangement links TRBV5-1 to TRBJ2-7; no clear D. The sequence derives from a male patient between 2 and 15 years old who had a stem cell transplant for chronic granulomatous disease, so the T cells may come from the graft donor. CDR3 nucleotide sequence: TGCGCCAGCACAAGGGCCGCGGACGACGAGCAGTACTTC. Encoded protein: CASTRAADDEQYF.